A single sample is the source of the 17 T cell receptor beta chains below, sequenced in a study of blood T cell repertoires in COVID-19. Profiling relied on immunoSEQ multiplex PCR, and the TCRdb table lists in-frame clones only, not all of them. Of about 250,000 clones listed, 90% are singletons. Sequenced: peripheral blood. These receptors all come from a woman in her sixties with COVID-19, enrolled during active disease.

V usage is TRBV27 and J usage is TRBJ1-6; D is unclear. CDR1 is MNHEY and CDR2 is SMNVEV in the germline V gene (reference sequence). The CDR3 runs 14 residues. Trimming pared 2 bases from V and 6 bases from J, leaving 8 bases between. The CDR3 DNA reads as TGTGCCAGCAGTTTAAGGAGTTTTAATTCACCCCTCCACTTT. It is translated as CASSLRSFNSPLHF.

This clone was observed once. The chain employs TRBV7-2 and TRBJ1-1, with D unresolved. V was clipped by 4 bases and J by 0 bases, with 9 bases between them. The CDR3 has 14 amino acids. CDR1 and CDR2 (germline): SGHTA, FQGNSA. The CDR3 region is CASSWRRLNTEAFF. In nucleotides, the CDR3 is TGTGCCAGCAGCTGGCGGAGGTTGAACACTGAAGCTTTCTTT.

The chain employs TRBV6-5 and TRBJ1-2; D might be TRBD1 (5 bases). Germline V gene data show CDR1 as MNHEY and CDR2 as SVGAGI. The germline V and J ends were trimmed by 5 bases and 6 bases, with 13 bases remaining between them. CDR3 length: 13 residues. CDR3 in amino acids: CASSPRQSDGYTF. The CDR3 DNA sequence: TGTGCCAGCAGTCCGCGACAGTCAGATGGCTACACCTTC.

This rearrangement joins TRBV19 to TRBJ1-1; D is ambiguous. Germline loops: CDR1 LNHDA, CDR2 SQIVND (reference sequence). The V gene lost 5 bases and the J gene lost 3 bases, with 10 bases spanning the gap. The CDR3 is made up of 13 amino acids. As DNA, the CDR3 is TGTGCCAGTAGTGGAGGGTTCTACACTGAAGCTTTCTTT. Amino acid sequence: CASSGGFYTEAFF.

This clone was seen only a few times. This chain joins TRBV7-2 and TRBJ1-2, with D unclear. V was clipped by 2 bases and J by 4 bases, with 8 bases between them. This CDR3 comprises 13 residues. Germline values: CDR1 SGHTA, CDR2 FQGNSA. This chain's CDR3 is CASSLLSSYGYTF. CDR3 DNA sequence: TGTGCCAGCAGCTTATTATCGTCCTATGGCTACACCTTC.

This rearrangement joins TRBV15 to TRBJ1-1; the match to TRBD1 covers 7 bases. The CDR3 contains 14 residues. V gave up 4 bases and J gave up 4 bases; unmatched junction bases: 6. Germline V gene sequence: CDR1 LNHNV, CDR2 YYDKDF (reference sequence). The CDR3 sequence: CATSKRQGITEAFF. The CDR3 DNA reads as TGTGCCACCAGCAAAAGACAGGGCATCACTGAAGCTTTCTTT.

This chain uses TRBV3-1 (or the pseudogene TRBV3-2) with TRBJ1-3; 7 bases are shared with TRBD1. Unmatched junction bases numbered 9, after V lost 1 base and J lost 0 bases. The germline CDR1 and CDR2 sequences are LGHDT and YNNKEL (reference sequence). The CDR3 consists of 18 residues. CDR3 loop: CASSQGRRDSYSGNTIYF. CDR3 coding DNA: TGTGCCAGCAGCCAAGGCAGACGGGACAGCTACTCTGGAAACACCATATATTTT.

The chain joins TRBV18 to TRBJ2-5; no firm D call. V was pared by 3 bases and J by 2 bases, with 10 bases between. Germline V gene sequence: CDR1 KGHSH, CDR2 LQKENI. The CDR3 length is 14 residues. CDR3 nucleotide sequence: TGTGCCAGCTCACCTCGAGGTAGTCAAGAGACCCAGTACTTC. Translation: CASSPRGSQETQYF.

For the CDR3, the DNA is TGTGCCAGCAGCCTCGGGGGGCGCGGGACCACTGAAGCTTTCTTT. Protein product: CASSLGGRGTTEAFF. The chain recombines TRBV2 with TRBJ1-1; D possibly corresponds to TRBD1 (6 bases). Germline V CDR1 and CDR2: SNHLY, FYNNEI. The CDR3 spans 15 residues. Trimming removed 6 bases at V and 4 bases at J, with 18 bases between. The full variable domain, with the rest looked up from reference TRBV2 and TRBJ1-1, is EPEVTQTPSHQVTQMGQEVILRCVPISNHLYFYWYRQILGQKVEFLVSFYNNEISEKSEIFDDQFSVERPDGSNFTLKIRSTKLEDSAMYFCASSLGGRGTTEAFFGQGTRLTVV.

V and J are TRBV5-4 and TRBJ1-2; D is possibly TRBD1 (6 bases). Germline assignment: CDR1 SGHNT and CDR2 YYREEE (reference sequence). With 6 bases removed from V and 2 bases from J, the gap between germline ends came to 14 bases. The CDR3 loop spans 14 amino acids. In DNA, the CDR3 is TGTGCCAGCAACCCGACAGGTGTCAACTATGGCTACACCTTC. This codes for CASNPTGVNYGYTF. Looking up the rest from reference TRBV5-4 and TRBJ1-2 gives the full variable domain: ETGVTQSPTHLIKTRGQQVTLRCSSQSGHNTVSWYQQALGQGPQFIFQYYREEENGRGNFPPRFSGLQFPNYSSELNVNALELDDSALYLCASNPTGVNYGYTFGSGTRLTVV.

The chain recombines TRBV7-2 with TRBJ2-1; the match to TRBD2 covers 10 bases. After removal of 3 bases from V and 2 bases from J, the junction contained 4 bases not matched to a gene. The CDR3 runs to 16 residues. CDR1 and CDR2 (germline): SGHTA, FQGNSA. Here the CDR3 reads CASSLGLAGAYNEQFF. In DNA, the CDR3 is TGTGCCAGCAGCTTGGGTCTAGCGGGGGCCTACAATGAGCAGTTCTTC.

This chain connects TRBV7-2 to TRBJ1-2, with D uncertain. The V end was cut by 1 base, the J end by 4 bases, with 10 bases between. The CDR3 spans 14 residues. From germline, CDR1 is SGHTA and CDR2 FQGNSA. The CDR3 reads CASSLGVGSYGYTF. CDR3 DNA: TGTGCCAGCAGCTTAGGGGTCGGGAGCTATGGCTACACCTTC.

This sequence joins TRBV11-2 and TRBJ1-1; weak D call: TRBD1 (6 bases). V dropped 2 bases and J dropped 7 bases, with 26 bases sitting between them. Germline CDR1 and CDR2: SGHAT and FQNNGV. This CDR3 contains 18 residues. CDR3: CASSLRQDSPASRSEAFF. The CDR3 coding sequence is TGTGCCAGCAGCTTAAGACAGGATTCTCCCGCCTCGAGGAGTGAAGCTTTCTTT.

The genes are TRBV29-1 and TRBJ1-2, with 9 bases matching TRBD1. V lost 7 bases to trimming and J lost 4 bases; unmatched junction nucleotides: 4. CDR1 SQVTM and CDR2 ANQGSEA come from the germline V gene. The CDR3 length is 12 residues. CDR3 bases: TGCAGCGCGGAGACAGGGGGCTATGGCTACACCTTC. Encoded protein: CSAETGGYGYTF.

This clone was detected only a few times. The rearrangement links TRBV13 to TRBJ1-6; D remains unclear. CDR3 length: 17 amino acids. Germline V gene lookup returns CDR1 PRHDT and CDR2 FYEKMQ (reference sequence). V was pared by 3 bases and J by 0 bases, with 12 bases between. CDR3 residues: CASSFMSLSSYNSPLHF. The CDR3 bases are TGTGCCAGCAGCTTTATGAGCCTAAGCTCCTATAATTCACCCCTCCACTTT.

The chain has TRBV6-6 and TRBJ2-2; D possibly corresponds to TRBD1 (6 bases). V was trimmed by 5 bases and J by 2 bases, leaving 12 bases between them. CDR1 and CDR2 (germline): MNHNY, SVGAGI (reference sequence). This CDR3 comprises 15 residues. The CDR3 here is CASSRGQTNTGELFF. CDR3 nucleotides: TGTGCCAGCAGTAGAGGACAGACCAACACCGGGGAGCTGTTTTTT.

The chain couples TRBV29-1 to TRBJ2-5; 8 positions match TRBD1. Germline V gives CDR1 SQVTM, CDR2 ANQGSEA. J was trimmed by 10 bases and V by 3 bases; bases with no gene match: 13. The CDR3 consists of 14 residues. Here the CDR3 reads CSVDQTGQVMDQYF. As DNA, the CDR3 is TGCAGCGTTGACCAAACGGGACAGGTAATGGACCAGTACTTC.